This T cell receptor beta chain comes out of a study of CD4 T cells in relation to SARS-CoV-2 and coronaviruses. Study as a whole: The negative reference was HIV-1 Nef peptide pool or peptide-free culture.

Produced via immunoSEQ multiplex PCR; TCRdb's table is partial and in-frame only. The sample has around 25,000 clones, 70% to 75% seen once. Germline-derived CDR1 and CDR2 are LGHNT and FRNRAP. The CDR3 sequence is 15 residues long. The ends were cut back, 0 bases at V and 0 bases at J, with 9 bases in the middle. In regard to this clone: Its antigen is not identified.

The unexposed donors gave CD4+ T cells in 2011-2018, prior to COVID-19. The cells were cultured for 10 days before CD4+ T cells were isolated. Cultures held under 2.5 million PBMCs per well with approximately 10 IU/ml IL-2. Half the medium was replaced with IL-2 medium on days 3 and 7. The V gene is TRBV12-5, the J gene TRBJ2-7, with D hard to call. The TCR sequence derives from a human donor in good health. Sequencing was carried out using CD4+ T cells from PBMCs, cultured in vitro. CDR3: CASGLVFQDSYEQYF. CDR3 sequence (DNA): TGTGCTAGTGGTTTGGTATTCCAGGACTCCTACGAGCAGTACTTC.